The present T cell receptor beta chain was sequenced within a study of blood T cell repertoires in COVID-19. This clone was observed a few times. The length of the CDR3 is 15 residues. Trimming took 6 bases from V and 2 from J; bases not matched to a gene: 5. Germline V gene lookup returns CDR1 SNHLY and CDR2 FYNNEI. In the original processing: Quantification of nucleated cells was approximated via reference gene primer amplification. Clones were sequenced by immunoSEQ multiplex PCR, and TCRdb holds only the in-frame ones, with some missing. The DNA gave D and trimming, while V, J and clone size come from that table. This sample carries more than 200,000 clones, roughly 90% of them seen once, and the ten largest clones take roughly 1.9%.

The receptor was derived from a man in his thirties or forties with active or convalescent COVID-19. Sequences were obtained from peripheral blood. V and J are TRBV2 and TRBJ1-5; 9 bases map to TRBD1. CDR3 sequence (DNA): TGTGCCAGCAGCTTGGACAGGGGCCGCAATCAGCCCCAGCATTTT. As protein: CASSLDRGRNQPQHF.